Listed here are 2 T cell receptor beta chains from one sample, sequenced in a study of OX40 agonist ivuxolimab in advanced cancers. Sequencing used immunoSEQ multiplex PCR; TCRdb keeps in-frame clones, though not all of them. The data show over 65,000 clones, almost 85% seen once. Here the sequenced sample was CD4+ or CD8+ T cells sorted from blood, taken in a trial of the OX40 agonist ivuxolimab. Receptors were obtained from an adult with an advanced solid tumor such as melanoma, head and neck, liver or kidney cancer.

The chain carries TRBV15 and TRBJ2-5; D not resolved. The V gene's germline CDR1 is LNHNV and CDR2 YYDKDF (reference sequence). Trimming shortened V by 5 bases and J by 3 bases, and 13 bases separated the two germline ends. The CDR3 loop spans 14 amino acids. CDR3: CATSSQAVEETQYF. The DNA for the CDR3 is TGTGCCACCAGCTCCCAGGCAGTAGAAGAGACCCAGTACTTC. The full variable domain, completed using reference TRBV15 and TRBJ2-5, is DAMVIQNPRYQVTQFGKPVTLSCSQTLNHNVMYWYQQKSSQAPKLLFHYYDKDFNNEADTPDNFQSRRPNTSFCFLDIRSPGLGDTAMYLCATSSQAVEETQYFGPGTRLLVL.

The genes are TRBV9 and TRBJ1-6; D is undetermined. Trimming left V 0 bases short and J 4 bases short, with 14 bases between. There are 17 residues in the CDR3. Germline CDR1 SGDLS, CDR2 YYNGEE. CDR3 protein: CASSVGGSSWYNSPLHF. CDR3 bases: TGTGCCAGCAGCGTAGGCGGCAGTAGTTGGTATAATTCACCCCTCCACTTT.